A selection of T cell receptor beta chains follows, all from one sample in a study of shared clonotypes between healthy human individuals. Assay used: immunoSEQ multiplex PCR; TCRdb lists only in-frame clones, some missing. The table lists roughly 760,000 clones, approximately 79% of them singletons. Material for sequencing was memory CD4+ T cells sorted from blood. These TCRs come from a woman in her 30s in good health. Each CDR3 is given with its conserved first and last residue. The order of the fields is J gene, V gene, CDR3 protein.

>TRBJ2-7|TRBV29-1
CSVGASGRYEQYF
>TRBJ2-2|TRBV7-9
CASSLPAGTGELFF
>TRBJ2-2|TRBV5-1
CASSLGLAGVAGELFF
>TRBJ2-4|TRBV2
CASSADRGLNIQYF
>TRBJ2-5|TRBV5-6
CASSLRTSGRGETQYF
>TRBJ2-7|TRBV4-2
CASSQSTSGGYEQYF
>TRBJ2-7|TRBV11-2
CASSLFGGAGYEQYF
>TRBJ2-1|TRBV19
CASSMKAHYVNNEQFF
>TRBJ1-5|TRBV6-1
CASSEAWGTGGNQPQHF
>TRBJ1-1|TRBV6-5
CASSQGIRETEAFF
>TRBJ2-1|TRBV6-1
CASSLTSVSYNEQFF
>TRBJ2-1|TRBV19
CASSSSGRSYNEQFF
>TRBJ1-1|TRBV25-1
CASGDRARGTEAFF
>TRBJ2-7|TRBV27
CASSLSMGIYEQYF
>TRBJ1-3|TRBV27
CASSRQGGNTIYF
>TRBJ1-5|TRBV6-6
CASRWDEDQPQHF
>TRBJ1-1|TRBV30
CAWSVLADTEAFF
>TRBJ2-2|TRBV10-2
CASRDSHTGELFF
>TRBJ1-1|TRBV5-6
CASSLAYGGFNTEAFF
>TRBJ1-2|TRBV5-4
CASSFWTADHGYTF
>TRBJ2-3|TRBV6-1
CASGLAGADTQYF
>TRBJ2-6|TRBV11-2
CASSSYLSGANVLTF
>TRBJ2-2|TRBV7-2
CASSLGHQRELFF
>TRBJ2-2|TRBV7-9
CASRPRSGRDTGELFF
>TRBJ1-1|TRBV19
CASSIGKQSRTEAFF
>TRBJ2-2|TRBV5-3
CARSVGRCAGELFF
>TRBJ2-7|TRBV5-1
CASSLEGPDNVQYF
>TRBJ1-1|TRBV5-1
CASRAERNTEAFF
>TRBJ1-1|TRBV28
CASSSPGGNTEAFF
>TRBJ2-7|TRBV13
CASSSSGHDVEQYF
>TRBJ1-2|TRBV27
CASSPGTGGGYTF
>TRBJ2-7|TRBV27
CASSFTSGGHEQYF
>TRBJ2-7|TRBV6-5
CATYRDGTYEQYF
>TRBJ2-7|TRBV10-3
CAAGDRANEQYF
>TRBJ2-2|TRBV11-3
CASSGQGSDTGELFF
>TRBJ2-7|TRBV7-9
CASSSGPSGGEQYF
>TRBJ2-2|TRBV6-4
CASSGAGTGELFF